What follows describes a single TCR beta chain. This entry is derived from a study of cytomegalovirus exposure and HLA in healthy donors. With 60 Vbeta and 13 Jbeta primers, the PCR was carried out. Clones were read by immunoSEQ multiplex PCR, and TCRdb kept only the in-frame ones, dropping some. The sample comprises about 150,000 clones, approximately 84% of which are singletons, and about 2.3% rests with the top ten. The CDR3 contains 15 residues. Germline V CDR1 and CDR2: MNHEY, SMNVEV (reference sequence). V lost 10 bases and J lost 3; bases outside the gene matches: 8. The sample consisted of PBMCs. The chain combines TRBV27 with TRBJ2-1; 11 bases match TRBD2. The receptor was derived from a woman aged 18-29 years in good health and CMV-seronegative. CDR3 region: CATALLAGDYNEQFF. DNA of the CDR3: TGTGCCACCGCATTACTAGCGGGGGACTACAATGAGCAGTTCTTC.